These T cell receptor beta chains were read from a single sample in a study of T cell responses to AZD1222 COVID-19 vaccine. TCRdb's table, derived via immunoSEQ multiplex PCR, lists solely in-frame clones and lacks some. The sample lists more than 95,000 clones; around 90% were seen once. The sample here was peripheral blood, taken on day 0 of AZD1222 vaccination. Receptors were obtained from an adult in good health. CDR3s include the opening cysteine and the closing phenylalanine or tryptophan. The D gene is left open where the match is weak.

j_call,d_call,v_call,cdr3_aa,cdr3_nt
TRBJ2-1,.,TRBV6-1,CASSEEGVTDEQFF,TGTGCCAGCAGTGAAGAGGGGGTTACAGATGAGCAGTTCTTC
TRBJ2-2,TRBD2,TRBV5-1,CASSLELAGVTGELFF,TGCGCCAGCAGCTTGGAGCTAGCGGGAGTAACCGGGGAGCTGTTTTTT
TRBJ1-2,.,TRBV29-1,CSDGVGIGYTF,TGCAGCGACGGGGTGGGGATAGGCTACACCTTC
TRBJ2-7,.,TRBV15,CATSLGIGNEQYF,TGTGCCACCAGCCTGGGGATAGGGAACGAGCAGTACTTC
TRBJ1-6,.,TRBV7-2,CASIPNVRGNSPLHF,TGTGCCAGCATACCTAACGTCCGGGGGAATTCACCCCTCCACTTT
TRBJ1-6,.,TRBV6-4,CASYRKSSYNSPLHF,TGTGCCAGCTATCGGAAGAGCTCCTATAATTCACCCCTCCACTTT
TRBJ1-1,.,TRBV6-5,CASSYGTGSEAFF,TGTGCCAGCAGTTACGGAACAGGGTCTGAAGCTTTCTTT
TRBJ2-7,TRBD1,TRBV15,CATSSRTGYEQYF,TGTGCCACCAGCTCCCGGACAGGCTACGAGCAGTACTTC
TRBJ2-3,.,TRBV5-1,CASSLVTDQSTDTQYF,TGCGCCAGCAGCTTGGTAACGGACCAAAGCACAGATACGCAGTATTTT
TRBJ2-4,.,TRBV19,CATEGTREVAKNIQYF,TGTGCCACTGAGGGAACCAGGGAGGTTGCCAAAAACATTCAGTACTTC
TRBJ1-3,.,TRBV15,CATSRDRGRGSGNTIYF,TGTGCCACCAGCAGAGATAGGGGTCGAGGCTCTGGAAACACCATATATTTT
TRBJ2-1,.,TRBV2,CASRFRLGGNEQFF,TGTGCCAGCAGATTTCGGCTAGGGGGCAATGAGCAGTTCTTC
TRBJ2-7,TRBD1,TRBV29-1,CSVEGDRGPYEQYF,TGCAGCGTTGAAGGGGACAGGGGTCCCTACGAGCAGTACTTC
TRBJ2-1,.,TRBV7-2,CASSFPANEQFF,TGTGCCAGCAGCTTCCCGGCCAATGAGCAGTTCTTC
TRBJ2-3,TRBD2,TRBV7-9,CASSSSGLAGGPQYF,TGTGCCAGCAGCTCTTCAGGACTAGCGGGAGGACCGCAGTATTTT
TRBJ1-1,.,TRBV6-5,CASWLWSDTEAFF,TGTGCCAGCTGGTTATGGAGTGACACTGAAGCTTTCTTT
TRBJ1-5,.,TRBV7-9,CASSPRGNQPQHF,TGTGCCAGCAGCCCGCGGGGCAATCAGCCCCAGCATTTT
TRBJ1-2,.,TRBV2,CASSRGAQGEDGYTF,TGTGCCAGCAGTCGGGGGGCGCAGGGTGAAGATGGCTACACCTTC